Presented here are 30 T cell receptor beta chains from one specimen sequenced in a study of CXCR3-negative and CXCR3-positive naive CD8 T cells. The libraries of TRB cDNA were prepared using 5' RACE with UMI labels. TCRdb re-called the 5' RACE reads and catalogs CDR3 proteins one per entry, DNA excluded. The data include 50,000 to 65,000 distinct CDR3 sequences; the top ten clones carry around 4%. The specimen was naive CXCR3- CD8+ T cells from blood. Specified subset: CD45RO-CCR7+CD27+CD95- naive CD8+ T cells lacking CXCR3 (TNR3-). The origin of the receptors is a human donor in good health. Some clones in this sample may be carry-over from other donors' samples.

The rearrangement joins TRBV4-1 to TRBJ2-1; lacking DNA, the TRBD2 call made by TCRdb goes unchecked. The CDR3 is 18 residues long. Germline V gene data show CDR1 as MGHRA and CDR2 as YSYEKL. CDR3 sequence reads: CASSPSPSGEPSYNEQFF.

The J gene is TRBJ1-1, the V gene TRBV29-1; TCRdb lists TRBD1, though no DNA is available to test this call. The germline V gene encodes CDR1 SQVTM and CDR2 ANQGSEA. The CDR3 spans 13 residues. CDR3 region: CSVEGGMNTEAFF. Full variable domain (missing parts from reference TRBV29-1 and TRBJ1-1): SAVISQKPSRDICQRGTSLTIQCQVDSQVTMMFWYRQQPGQSLTLIATANQGSEATYESGFVIDKFPISRPNLTFSTLTVSNMSPEDSSIYLCSVEGGMNTEAFFGQGTRLTVV.

The chain joins TRBV7-9 to TRBJ2-5; without DNA, the TCRdb call of TRBD1 cannot be checked. Germline CDR1 is SEHNR and CDR2 is FQNEAQ (reference sequence). The CDR3 spans 14 residues. The CDR3 reads CASSVTGGQETQYF.

V usage is TRBV27 and J usage is TRBJ2-5; TCRdb selects TRBD1, and the lack of DNA leaves this call unchecked. CDR1 is MNHEY and CDR2 is SMNVEV in the germline V gene (reference sequence). The CDR3 totals 14 residues. CDR3: CASSFPGAGKTQYF.

This chain joins TRBV19 and TRBJ2-1; TCRdb's D call, TRBD2, is unchecked because there is no DNA. The length of the CDR3 is 17 residues. From germline, CDR1 is LNHDA and CDR2 SQIVND (reference sequence). CDR3: CASSAASGSHSYNEQFF.

The chain couples TRBV7-8 to TRBJ2-1; TCRdb selects TRBD2, and the lack of DNA leaves this call unchecked. Germline CDR1 SGHVS, CDR2 FQNEAQ. The CDR3 has 18 residues. Here the CDR3 reads CASSLGVGGTRLSPEQFF.

The chain is built from TRBV6-2 or TRBV6-3 and TRBJ1-1; with no DNA, the TCRdb D assignment of TRBD1 cannot be verified. The CDR3 covers 15 residues. Per germline, CDR1 MNHEY and CDR2 SVGEGT. The CDR3 loop is CASSYSGDGNTEAFF.

V usage is TRBV3-1 and J usage is TRBJ2-7. This CDR3 region has 12 residues. Germline V CDR1 and CDR2: LGHDT, YNNKEL (reference sequence). CDR3 in amino acids: CASSPSSYEQYF.

The V call is TRBV20-1, the J call TRBJ2-2; there is no DNA to check the TCRdb D call of TRBD2. The CDR3 has 15 residues. Per the germline V gene, CDR1 is DFQATT and CDR2 is SNEGSKA (reference sequence). The CDR3 loop is CSARDSGLATGELFF.

The rearrangement joins TRBV7-3 to TRBJ2-2; TCRdb outputs TRBD1, but without DNA this stays unchecked. Germline lookup yields CDR1 SGHTA and CDR2 FQGTGA. This CDR3 is built from 15 residues. The CDR3 loop is CASSPGTGLAGELFF.

J is TRBJ2-7 and V is TRBV6-5; TCRdb calls TRBD1, which cannot be checked without DNA. The V gene's germline CDR1 is MNHEY and CDR2 SVGAGI. The CDR3 runs to 13 residues. This chain's CDR3 is CATGDRGFYEQYF.

The chain uses TRBV7-3 and TRBJ2-1; as DNA is missing, the TRBD2 call by TCRdb cannot be tested. Germline V gene data show CDR1 as SGHTA and CDR2 as FQGTGA. The CDR3 is 17 amino acids. Here the CDR3 reads CASSSLAGGRRLNEQFF.

The V and J genes are TRBV28 and TRBJ2-1; TCRdb proposes TRBD1, but this gene call is untestable without DNA. Germline CDR1 and CDR2: MDHEN and SYDVKM. The CDR3 consists of 14 residues. The CDR3 reads CASRPPAAGNEQFF.

The V and J genes are TRBV29-1 and TRBJ2-7. This CDR3 has 13 amino acids. Germline CDR1 and CDR2: SQVTM and ANQGSEA. The CDR3 loop is CSVQDTFTYEQYF.

V is TRBV20-1 and J is TRBJ2-1. Per germline, CDR1 DFQATT and CDR2 SNEGSKA (reference sequence). This CDR3 is 17 amino acids long. The CDR3 region is CSARVPHEESRVYEQFF.

The chain couples TRBV19 to TRBJ1-5; TCRdb names TRBD1, which stays unverified in the absence of DNA. This CDR3 has 15 residues. CDR1 and CDR2 (germline): LNHDA, SQIVND (reference sequence). The CDR3 reads CASSIIHQGPQPQHF.

This rearrangement joins TRBV4-3 to TRBJ2-1. The germline CDR1 and CDR2 sequences are LGHNA and YSLEER. The CDR3 extends over 13 amino acids. CDR3 protein: CASSPDLRSGQFF.

The gene calls are TRBV20-1 and TRBJ2-2. The CDR3 length is 15 residues. The germline CDR1 and CDR2 sequences are DFQATT and SNEGSKA (reference sequence). The CDR3 sequence: CSARDTSGVTGELFF.

This chain uses TRBV11-2 with TRBJ2-2; TCRdb picks TRBD2, but there is no DNA to check that call. The CDR3 sequence is 20 residues long. Germline values: CDR1 SGHAT, CDR2 FQNNGV. The CDR3: CASSFPPGLAGDMKTGELFF.

The rearrangement links TRBV18 to TRBJ2-5; without DNA, the TCRdb call of TRBD1 cannot be checked. The CDR3 contains 18 residues. Germline V gives CDR1 KGHSH, CDR2 LQKENI. This CDR3 is CASSPPQGAIYLQETQYF.

The rearrangement links TRBV7-6 to TRBJ2-7; absent DNA, TCRdb's TRBD1 call cannot be checked. Germline CDR1 reads SGHVS; CDR2 reads FNYEAQ. This CDR3 comprises 16 residues. CDR3 loop: CASSLQQGQGAGEQYF. The full variable domain, completed using reference TRBV7-6 and TRBJ2-7, is GAGVSQSPRYKVTKRGQDVALRCDPISGHVSLYWYRQALGQGPEFLTYFNYEAQQDKSGLPNDRFSAERPEGSISTLTIQRTEQRDSAMYRCASSLQQGQGAGEQYFGPGTRLTVT.

The CDR3 here is CSVEDPSEGAFYEQYF. This rearrangement joins TRBV29-1 to TRBJ2-7; the TRBD1 assignment by TCRdb is unverifiable without DNA. From germline, CDR1 is SQVTM and CDR2 ANQGSEA. This CDR3 comprises 16 residues.

This sequence joins TRBV7-9 and TRBJ2-3. The CDR3 contains 14 residues. Germline assignment: CDR1 SEHNR and CDR2 FQNEAQ (reference sequence). The CDR3 sequence: CASDWGFGTDTQYF.

The CDR3 sequence is CASSWGDRNEKLFF. The rearrangement joins TRBV7-9 to TRBJ1-4; TCRdb names TRBD1, which stays unverified in the absence of DNA. Per the germline V gene, CDR1 is SEHNR and CDR2 is FQNEAQ (reference sequence). The CDR3 runs to 14 residues. The variable domain in full, with the rest retrieved from reference TRBV7-9 and TRBJ1-4, is DTGVSQNPRHKITKRGQNVTFRCDPISEHNRLYWYRQTLGQGPEFLTYFQNEAQLEKSRLLSDRFSAERPKGSFSTLEIQRTEQGDSAMYLCASSWGDRNEKLFFGSGTQLSVL.

V gene TRBV6-5 combines with J gene TRBJ2-5; with no DNA, the TCRdb D assignment of TRBD1 cannot be verified. The CDR3 is 17 residues long. The germline V gene encodes CDR1 MNHEY and CDR2 SVGAGI. The CDR3: CASSYHFRTGYQETQYF.

V and J are TRBV7-2 and TRBJ1-1. There are 12 residues in the CDR3. Per germline, CDR1 SGHTA and CDR2 FQGNSA. CDR3: CASSLGRLEAFF. Full variable domain (missing parts from reference TRBV7-2 and TRBJ1-1): GAGVSQSPSNKVTEKGKDVELRCDPISGHTALYWYRQSLGQGLEFLIYFQGNSAPDKSGLPSDRFSAERTGGSVSTLTIQRTQQEDSAVYLCASSLGRLEAFFGQGTRLTVV.

The chain combines TRBV10-3 with TRBJ2-5; the D call from TCRdb, TRBD2, cannot be confirmed without DNA. This CDR3 region has 18 residues. Germline V CDR1 and CDR2: ENHRY, SYGVKD. The CDR3: CAISSSGLAGVWEETQYF.

V is TRBV7-2 and J is TRBJ2-5; the TRBD1 assignment by TCRdb is unverifiable without DNA. The CDR3 is made up of 15 amino acids. CDR1 and CDR2 from the germline V gene are SGHTA and FQGNSA. This CDR3 is CASSLLGGTGETQYF.

The chain has TRBV29-1 and TRBJ1-1. This CDR3 region has 20 residues. The germline gives CDR1 SQVTM, CDR2 ANQGSEA. This CDR3 is CSVDRAAARDELQMNTEAFF.

The chain carries TRBV7-9 and TRBJ2-5. This CDR3 is built from 13 residues. From germline, CDR1 is SEHNR and CDR2 FQNEAQ (reference sequence). Here the CDR3 reads CASSHPYSQTQYF.